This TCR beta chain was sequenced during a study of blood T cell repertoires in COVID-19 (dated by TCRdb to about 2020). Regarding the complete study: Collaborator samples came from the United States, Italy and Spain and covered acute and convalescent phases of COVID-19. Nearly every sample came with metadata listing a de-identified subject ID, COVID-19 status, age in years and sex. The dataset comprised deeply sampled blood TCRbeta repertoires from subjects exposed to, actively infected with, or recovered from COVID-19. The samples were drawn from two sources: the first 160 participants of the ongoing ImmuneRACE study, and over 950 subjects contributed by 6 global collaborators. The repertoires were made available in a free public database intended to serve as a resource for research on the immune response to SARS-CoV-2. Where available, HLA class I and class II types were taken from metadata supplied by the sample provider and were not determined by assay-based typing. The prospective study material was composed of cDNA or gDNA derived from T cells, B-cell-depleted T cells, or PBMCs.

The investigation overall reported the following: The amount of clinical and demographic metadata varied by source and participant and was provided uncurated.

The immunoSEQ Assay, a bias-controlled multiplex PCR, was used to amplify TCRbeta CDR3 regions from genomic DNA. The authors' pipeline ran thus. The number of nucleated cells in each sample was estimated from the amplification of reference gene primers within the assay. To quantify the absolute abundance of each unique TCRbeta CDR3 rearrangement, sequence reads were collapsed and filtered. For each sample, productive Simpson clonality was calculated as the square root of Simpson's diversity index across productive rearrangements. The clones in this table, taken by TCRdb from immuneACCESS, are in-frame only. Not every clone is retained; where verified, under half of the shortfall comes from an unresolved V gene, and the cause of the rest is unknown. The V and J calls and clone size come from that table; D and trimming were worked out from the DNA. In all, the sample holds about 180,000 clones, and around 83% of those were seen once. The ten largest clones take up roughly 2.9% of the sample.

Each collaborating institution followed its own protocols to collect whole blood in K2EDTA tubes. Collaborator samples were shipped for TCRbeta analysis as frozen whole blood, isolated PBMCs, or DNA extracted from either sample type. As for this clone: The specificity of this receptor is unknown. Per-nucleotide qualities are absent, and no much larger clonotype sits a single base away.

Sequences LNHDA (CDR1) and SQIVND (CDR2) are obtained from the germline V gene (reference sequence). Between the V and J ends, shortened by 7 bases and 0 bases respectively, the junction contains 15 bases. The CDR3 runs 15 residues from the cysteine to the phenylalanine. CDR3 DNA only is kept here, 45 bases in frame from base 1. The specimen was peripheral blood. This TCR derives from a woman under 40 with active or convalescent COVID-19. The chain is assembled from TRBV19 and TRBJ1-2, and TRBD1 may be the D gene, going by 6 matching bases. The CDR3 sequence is CASTMGQGTNYGYTF. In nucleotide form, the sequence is TGTGCCAGTACAATGGGGCAGGGGACTAACTATGGCTACACCTTC. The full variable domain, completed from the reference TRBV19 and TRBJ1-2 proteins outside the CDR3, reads DGGITQSPKYLFRKEGQNVTLSCEQNLNHDAMYWYRQDPGQGLRLIYYSQIVNDFQKGDIAEGYSVSREKKESFPLTVTSAQKNPTAFYLCASTMGQGTNYGYTFGSGTRLTVV.